A few counts support the clone carrying this T cell receptor beta chain. Its target is not known. The study recruited healthy Caucasian donors from Russia who were aged roughly 6 to 90. Each donor had around 10 milliliters of peripheral blood drawn. The sample belongs to a study of blood T cells in healthy people across ages. The CDR3 loop spans 16 amino acids. The ends lost 5 bases at V and 3 bases at J; junction bases unmatched: 8. Study-wide points: PBMCs that were unsorted prevented a conclusive naive versus antigen-experienced comparison. TCR beta diversity was tightly associated with the proportion of naive T cells.

Alongside a J-beta primer mix, a sample-barcoded 5' primer served in a second PCR lasting roughly 7 to 11 cycles. TCRdb re-derived calls from the 5' RACE reads in MiXCR, one entry per CDR3 protein. The repertoire holds more than 700,000 distinct CDR3 sequences, around 45% seen once, with 15% to 20% in the top ten. Sequences were obtained from blood. The chain links TRBV12-3 or TRBV12-4 to TRBJ2-1; 9 bases are shared with TRBD2. The receptor was derived from an elderly man in good health. CDR3 sequence reads: CASSTLAGVHYNEQFF. The CDR3 DNA reads as TGTGCCAGCAGTACCTTAGCGGGAGTCCACTACAATGAGCAGTTCTTC.